This T cell receptor (beta chain) stems from a study of T cells in Graves' hyperthyroidism and ophthalmopathy. Overall study context: Before treatment of any kind, peripheral blood was taken at initial diagnosis.

In its sample, this clonotype was seen many times. Diagnoses used clinical symptoms, serum thyroxine and TRAb, thyroid ultrasound and orbital computed tomography. With 1 base removed from V and 4 bases from J, the gap between germline ends came to 13 bases. The CDR3 loop spans 15 amino acids. In germline, CDR1 is SNHLY, CDR2 FYNNEI. RNA transcripts yielded amplified TCR beta CDR3 regions. TCR CDR3 regions were first amplified by RT-PCR with HTBI primers. MiXCR, applied by TCRdb to the multiplex PCR reads, yields one record per CDR3 protein. The table lists some 510,000 distinct CDR3 sequences, less than 25% of them singletons.

This clonotype was obtained from a man younger than 30 with Graves' hyperthyroidism. The chain combines TRBV2 with TRBJ1-2; the D is unclear. The specimen was blood. The CDR3 loop is CASSEGHSLSYGYTF. CDR3 nucleotides: TGTGCCAGCAGTGAAGGTCATTCACTGAGCTATGGCTACACCTTC.